This TCR beta chain was identified in a study of shared clonotypes between healthy human individuals. Study context: Per donor, CD8 memory used one plate, CD8 naive used two, CD4 memory used three and CD4 naive used three.

CD45RO-negative cells were positively selected for CCR7, leaving out terminally differentiated effector memory CD45RA+ cells. Germline CDR1 is MGHDK and CDR2 is SYGVNS. Losses at the gene ends were 7 bases for V and 3 bases for J; bases not matched to a gene: 10. This CDR3 has 16 amino acids. TCRdb keeps only in-frame clones here, not all; method: immunoSEQ multiplex PCR. The table has about 2.1 million clones, about 94% seen once; the top ten hold about 1.6%. The chain uses TRBV25-1 and TRBJ2-2; TRBD1 agrees at 8 bases. The origin of this receptor is a man aged 18 to 35 in good health. Some clones in this sample may be carry-over from other donors' samples. The source material was naive CD8+ T cells from PBMCs. This CDR3 reads CASTAFRTGYTGELFF. CDR3 DNA: TGTGCCAGCACGGCCTTCCGGACAGGGTACACCGGGGAGCTGTTTTTT.